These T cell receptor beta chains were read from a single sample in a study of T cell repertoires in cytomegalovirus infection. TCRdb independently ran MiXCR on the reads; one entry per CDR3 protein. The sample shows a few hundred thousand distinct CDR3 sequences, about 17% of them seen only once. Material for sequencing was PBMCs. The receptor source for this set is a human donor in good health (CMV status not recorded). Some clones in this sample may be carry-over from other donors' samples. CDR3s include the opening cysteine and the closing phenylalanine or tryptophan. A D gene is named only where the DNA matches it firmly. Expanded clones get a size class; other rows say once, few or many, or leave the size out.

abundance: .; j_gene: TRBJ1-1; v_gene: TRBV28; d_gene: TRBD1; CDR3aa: CAAQGGPNTEAFF; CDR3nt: TGTGCCGCCCAGGGGGGACCGAACACTGAAGCTTTCTTT
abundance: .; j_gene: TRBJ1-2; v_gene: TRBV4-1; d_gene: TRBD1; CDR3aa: CASSQERTGERNYGYTF; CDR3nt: TGCGCCAGCAGCCAAGAACGGACAGGGGAGAGAAACTATGGCTACACCTTC
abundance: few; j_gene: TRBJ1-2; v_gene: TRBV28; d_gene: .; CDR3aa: CASSLGLVNYGYTF; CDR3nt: TGTGCCAGCAGTTTAGGCTTGGTTAACTATGGCTACACCTTC
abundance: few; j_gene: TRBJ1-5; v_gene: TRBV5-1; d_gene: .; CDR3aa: CASSLDGTLGPQHF; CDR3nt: TGCGCCAGCAGCTTGGACGGGACCTTAGGGCCCCAGCATTTT
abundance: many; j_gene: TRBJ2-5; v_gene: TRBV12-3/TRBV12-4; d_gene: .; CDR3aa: CASSPPPGRQQETQYF; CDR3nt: TGTGCCAGCAGTCCACCCCCGGGACGGCAACAAGAGACCCAGTACTTC
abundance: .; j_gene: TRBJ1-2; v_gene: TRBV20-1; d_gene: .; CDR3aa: CSATGLGYGYTF; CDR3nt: TGCAGTGCCACAGGGTTAGGCTATGGCTACACCTTC
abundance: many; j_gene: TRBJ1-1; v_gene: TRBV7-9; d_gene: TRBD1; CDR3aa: CASSFSGTGTEAFF; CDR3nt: TGTGCCAGCAGCTTTTCCGGGACAGGAACTGAAGCTTTCTTT
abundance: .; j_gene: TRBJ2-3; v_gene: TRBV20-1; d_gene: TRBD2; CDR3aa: CSAETSGGALTDTQYF; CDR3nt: TGCAGTGCTGAAACTAGCGGGGGGGCTCTGACAGATACGCAGTATTTT
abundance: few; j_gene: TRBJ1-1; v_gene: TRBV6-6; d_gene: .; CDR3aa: CASSYSEGMNTEAFF; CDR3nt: TGTGCCAGCAGTTACTCTGAGGGCATGAACACTGAAGCTTTCTTT
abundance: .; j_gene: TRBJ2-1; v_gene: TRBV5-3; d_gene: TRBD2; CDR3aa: CASSLGRLAANEQFF; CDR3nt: TGTGCCAGCAGCCTTGGCCGACTAGCGGCCAATGAGCAGTTCTTC
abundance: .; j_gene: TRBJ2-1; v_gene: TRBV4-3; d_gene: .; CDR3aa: CASSLNLAGATLGEQFF; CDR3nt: TGCGCCAGCAGCCTAAACTTGGCGGGGGCCACCCTTGGGGAGCAGTTCTTC
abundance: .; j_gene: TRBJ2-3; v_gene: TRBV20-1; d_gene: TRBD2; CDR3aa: CSARSGGAETDTQYF; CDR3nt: TGCAGTGCCAGAAGCGGGGGGGCCGAGACAGATACGCAGTATTTT
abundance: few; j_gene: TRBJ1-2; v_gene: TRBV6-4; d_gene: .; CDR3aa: CASSADSYGYTF; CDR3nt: TGTGCCAGCAGTGCCGACAGTTATGGCTACACCTTC
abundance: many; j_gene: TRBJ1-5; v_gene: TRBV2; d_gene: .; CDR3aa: CASSEQFHQPQHF; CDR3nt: TGTGCCAGCAGTGAACAGTTTCATCAGCCCCAGCATTTT
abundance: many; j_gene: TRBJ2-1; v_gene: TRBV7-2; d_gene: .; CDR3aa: CASSGLLPYNEQFF; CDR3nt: TGTGCCAGCAGTGGGCTGCTGCCCTACAATGAGCAGTTCTTC
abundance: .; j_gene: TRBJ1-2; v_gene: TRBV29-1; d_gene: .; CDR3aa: CSVEDLGRASYGYTF; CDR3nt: TGCAGCGTTGAAGACCTGGGGCGGGCGAGCTATGGCTACACCTTC
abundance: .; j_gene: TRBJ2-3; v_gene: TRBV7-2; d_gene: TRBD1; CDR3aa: CASSPGQGPYTQYF; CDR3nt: TGTGCCAGCAGCCCCGGACAGGGACCTTATACGCAGTATTTT
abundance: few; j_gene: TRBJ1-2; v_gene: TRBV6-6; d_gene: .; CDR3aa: CASSYSTGLYGYTF; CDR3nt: TGTGCCAGCAGTTACTCGACAGGACTCTATGGCTACACCTTC
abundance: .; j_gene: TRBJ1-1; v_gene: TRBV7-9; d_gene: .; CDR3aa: CASSLAWRMNTEAFF; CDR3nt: TGTGCCAGCAGCTTAGCGTGGAGGATGAACACTGAAGCTTTCTTT
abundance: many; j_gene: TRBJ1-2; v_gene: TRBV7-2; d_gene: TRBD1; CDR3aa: CASSPEMGQHYGYTF; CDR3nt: TGTGCCAGCAGCCCAGAGATGGGACAGCACTATGGCTACACCTTC
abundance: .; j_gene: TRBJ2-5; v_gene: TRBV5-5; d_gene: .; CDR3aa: CASSLVAAWEETQYF; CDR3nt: TGTGCCAGCAGCTTGGTCGCAGCATGGGAAGAGACCCAGTACTTC
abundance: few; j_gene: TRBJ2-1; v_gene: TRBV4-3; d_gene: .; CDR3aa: CASSQEILGSYNEQFF; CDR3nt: TGCGCCAGCAGCCAAGAAATCCTCGGCTCCTACAATGAGCAGTTCTTC
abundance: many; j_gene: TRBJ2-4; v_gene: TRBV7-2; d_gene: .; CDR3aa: CASSLGGTKNIQYF; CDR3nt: TGTGCCAGCAGCTTAGGGGGGACCAAAAACATTCAGTACTTC
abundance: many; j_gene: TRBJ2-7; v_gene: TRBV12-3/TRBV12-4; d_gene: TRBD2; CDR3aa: CASSLHRPGLAELFSYEQYF; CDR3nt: TGTGCCAGCAGTTTACACCGACCTGGGCTAGCGGAACTATTCTCCTACGAGCAGTACTTC
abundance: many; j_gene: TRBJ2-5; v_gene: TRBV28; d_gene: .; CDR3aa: CASSLIPGTGTQYF; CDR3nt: TGTGCCAGCAGTTTAATTCCGGGAACGGGGACCCAGTACTTC
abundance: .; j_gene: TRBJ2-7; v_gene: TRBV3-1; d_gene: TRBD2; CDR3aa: CASSPAPGTSYEQYF; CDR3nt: TGTGCCAGCAGCCCAGCCCCCGGGACTAGCTACGAGCAGTACTTC
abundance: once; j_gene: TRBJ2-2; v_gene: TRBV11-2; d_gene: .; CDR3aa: CASAGGELFF; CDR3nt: TGTGCCAGTGCGGGCGGGGAGCTGTTTTTT
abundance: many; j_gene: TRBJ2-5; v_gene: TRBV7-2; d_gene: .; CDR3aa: CASSLYQRQAQYF; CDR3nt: TGTGCCAGCAGCTTATACCAGAGACAGGCCCAGTACTTC
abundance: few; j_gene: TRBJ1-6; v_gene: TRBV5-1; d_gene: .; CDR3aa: CASSLEGDSPLHF; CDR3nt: TGCGCCAGCAGCTTGGAGGGGGATTCACCCCTCCACTTT
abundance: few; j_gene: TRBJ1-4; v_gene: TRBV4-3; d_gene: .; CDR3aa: CASSPFGATNEKLFF; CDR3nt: TGCGCCAGCAGCCCCTTCGGCGCAACTAATGAAAAACTGTTTTTT
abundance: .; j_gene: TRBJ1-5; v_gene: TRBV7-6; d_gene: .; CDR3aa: CASSLSGYLNQPQHF; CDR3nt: TGTGCCAGCAGCTTATCGGGATACCTCAATCAGCCCCAGCATTTT
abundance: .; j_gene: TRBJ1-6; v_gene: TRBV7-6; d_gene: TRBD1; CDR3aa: CASSSSTGGSYNSPLHF; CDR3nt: TGTGCCAGCAGCTCGTCGACAGGGGGCTCCTATAATTCACCCCTCCACTTT
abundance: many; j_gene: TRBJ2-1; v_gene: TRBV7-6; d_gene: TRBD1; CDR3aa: CASSPDRETYNEQFF; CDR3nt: TGTGCCAGCAGCCCGGACAGGGAGACCTACAATGAGCAGTTCTTC
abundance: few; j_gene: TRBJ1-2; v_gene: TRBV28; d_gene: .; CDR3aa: CASSLVGGRKTNYGYTF; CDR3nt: TGTGCCAGCAGTTTAGTGGGGGGACGGAAGACTAACTATGGCTACACCTTC
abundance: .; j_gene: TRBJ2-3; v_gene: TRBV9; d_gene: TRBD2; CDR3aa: CASSETSGGDTQYF; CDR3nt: TGTGCCAGCAGCGAGACTAGCGGGGGTGATACGCAGTATTTT
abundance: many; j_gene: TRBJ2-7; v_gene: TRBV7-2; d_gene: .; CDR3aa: CASSLEVSSEQYF; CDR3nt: TGTGCCAGCAGCTTAGAGGTTTCGAGCGAGCAGTACTTC
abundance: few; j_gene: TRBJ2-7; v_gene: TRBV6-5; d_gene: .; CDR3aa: CASSYPFRGYEQYF; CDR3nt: TGTGCCAGCAGTTACCCTTTTCGGGGATACGAGCAGTACTTC
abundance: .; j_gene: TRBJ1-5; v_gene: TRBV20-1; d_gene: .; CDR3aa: CSATGDRRNQPQHF; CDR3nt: TGCAGTGCTACCGGAGACAGACGCAATCAGCCCCAGCATTTT
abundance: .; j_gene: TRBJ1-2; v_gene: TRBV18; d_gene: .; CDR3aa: CASSPDTAYGYTF; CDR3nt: TGTGCCAGCTCACCAGACACGGCCTATGGCTACACCTTC
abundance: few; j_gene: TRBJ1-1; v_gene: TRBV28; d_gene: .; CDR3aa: CASSLLPGGAEAFF; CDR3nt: TGTGCCAGCAGTTTACTCCCCGGCGGGGCTGAAGCTTTCTTT
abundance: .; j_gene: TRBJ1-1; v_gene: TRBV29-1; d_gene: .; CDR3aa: CSVLVDTGTEAFF; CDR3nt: TGCAGCGTCTTGGTGGACACGGGCACTGAAGCTTTCTTT
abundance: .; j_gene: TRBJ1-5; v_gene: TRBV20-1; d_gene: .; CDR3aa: CSAREDGNQPQHF; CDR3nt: TGCAGTGCTAGAGAGGATGGCAATCAGCCCCAGCATTTT
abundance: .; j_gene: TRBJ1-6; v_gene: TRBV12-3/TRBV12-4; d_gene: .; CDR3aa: CASSPGLIYNSPLHF; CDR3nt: TGTGCCAGCAGTCCCGGACTGATCTATAATTCACCCCTCCACTTT
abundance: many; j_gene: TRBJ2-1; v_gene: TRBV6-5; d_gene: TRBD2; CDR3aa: CASSYRTSGGANEQFF; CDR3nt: TGTGCCAGCAGTTACCGGACTAGCGGGGGGGCCAATGAGCAGTTCTTC
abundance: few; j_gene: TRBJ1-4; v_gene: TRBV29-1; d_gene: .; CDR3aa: CSVDGTIGTSSGRELFF; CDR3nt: TGCAGCGTTGACGGAACCATCGGGACCTCCTCAGGAAGGGAACTGTTTTTT
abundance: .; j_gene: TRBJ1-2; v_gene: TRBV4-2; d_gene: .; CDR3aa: CASSPEEQDNYGYTF; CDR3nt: TGTGCCAGCAGCCCAGAAGAACAGGATAACTATGGCTACACCTTC
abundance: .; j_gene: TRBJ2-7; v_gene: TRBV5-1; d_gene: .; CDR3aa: CASSYGGETYEQYF; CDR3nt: TGCGCCAGCAGCTATGGCGGGGAGACCTACGAGCAGTACTTC
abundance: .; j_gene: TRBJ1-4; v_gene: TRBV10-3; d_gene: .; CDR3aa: CATNRGATNEKLFF; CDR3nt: TGTGCCACCAACCGGGGGGCAACTAATGAAAAACTGTTTTTT
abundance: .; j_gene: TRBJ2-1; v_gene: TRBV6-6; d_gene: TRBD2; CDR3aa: CASSYAGRAVDEQFF; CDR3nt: TGTGCCAGCAGTTACGCGGGGAGGGCTGTCGATGAGCAGTTCTTC
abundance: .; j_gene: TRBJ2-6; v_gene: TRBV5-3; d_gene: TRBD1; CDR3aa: CASSFGGQGLLIGANVLTF; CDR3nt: TGTGCCAGCAGCTTCGGGGGACAGGGGTTGTTGATAGGGGCCAACGTCCTGACTTTC